This T cell receptor (beta chain) was captured by sequencing in a study of pediatric ulcerative colitis (dated by TCRdb to about 2019). With respect to the entire study: Nine or ten newly diagnosed, treatment-naive pediatric ulcerative colitis patients and a few non-IBD control children each provided paired blood and rectal samples. Study-level results and caveats: Significantly higher autologous blood-rectal clonal overlap was found in ulcerative colitis patients than in controls, which suggested increased T cell trafficking to inflamed tissue. Only four individuals were included in the healthy control group, which was small. Blood-derived T cells may have been included in rectal pinch biopsies, especially in patients with overt colitis. Features of the rectal repertoire distinguished controls, mild-moderate colitis patients and acute severe colitis patients, and in acute severe colitis rectal diversity was lower because of clonal expansions. A couple of patients' blood samples yielded substantially fewer templates for technical reasons and were excluded from blood-rectal overlap analysis. A couple of rectal CDR3 clonotypes turned up in every ulcerative colitis patient but in none of the controls. Repertoires were derived from total lymphocyte DNA, so rare subsets such as regulatory T cells may have patterns not reflected.

One to two pinch biopsies were taken from the rectum for research during colonoscopy. The control children had a colonoscopy because IBD was suspected, but their endoscopy was normal both macroscopically and histologically, and none were diagnosed with IBD within the following year. Before DNA was isolated, the rectal biopsies underwent proteinase K digestion. The Wizard kit (Promega) was used to extract genomic DNA from both blood and intestinal samples. Through the immunoSEQ TRB Survey service, multiplex V and J primers were used to amplify rearranged CDR3 beta regions from genomic DNA. To keep sequencing depth equal across samples, survey-level depth of up to 500,000 reads per sample was applied. The libraries were purified and pooled, then sequenced using Illumina technology. The published analysis was carried out like this. Productive clonality, sample overlap, pairwise scatters, CDR3 beta length, V/D/J gene usage and productiveness were all assessed with the immunoSEQ online tools. Calculated diversity was the number of unique rearrangements divided by total templates times 100; Shannon and Simpson indices were also computed. For principal component analysis, Z-score normalized data were analyzed with the R prcomp function and the ggbiplot package. Morisita's index was used to measure clonal overlap between blood and rectum within each subject. This immuneACCESS table, as held by TCRdb, lists in-frame sequences with V and J called but not all clones. Of the missing ones, under half trace to an unresolved V gene in checked studies; the others have no known cause. V and J calls and clone size follow that table, whereas D and trimming were derived from the DNA. The sample data list more than 10,000 clones, and approximately 77% of these were observed just once. Roughly 4.5% of the sample is in the top ten clones.

Notes on this clone: What antigen it recognizes has not been identified. No base quality information exists; no much larger clone differs at one position.

The clonotype was recovered from a boy between 5 and 17 years old who was a control in a study of pediatric ulcerative colitis. The sequenced material came from gut tissue.

The DNA sequence is given as TGTGCCAGCAGTCCGACAGGCTCAACAGATACGCAGTATTTT. Translated, this gives CASSPTGSTDTQYF. Recombination connected TRBV6-5 to TRBJ2-3; the D segment could be TRBD1, given 6 matching bases. Including cysteine and phenylalanine, the CDR3 has 14 amino acids. The CDR3 DNA has 42 bases and is translated from base 1. The germline V gene provides CDR1 MNHEY and CDR2 SVGAGI. Trimming removed 5 bases from V and 3 bases from J, leaving 12 bases between the germline ends.